This is a list of T cell receptor beta chains from one sample in a study of T cell responses to AZD1222 COVID-19 vaccine. Libraries were prepared by immunoSEQ multiplex PCR; TCRdb keeps only in-frame clonotypes and omits some of them. The sample contains 18,000 or so clones, about 90% of which appear only once. This sample comprised peripheral blood, obtained 28 days after the second AZD1222 dose. The receptors stem from an adult who received the AZD1222 COVID-19 vaccine. The CDR3 runs from the conserved cysteine through the conserved F or W. A D gene is named only where the DNA matches it firmly. Clone size is stated in some rows and not others, as once, few, many or a class when expanded.

v_call: TRBV21-1
clone_size: NA
d_call: NA
j_call: TRBJ2-7
cdr3_aa: CASSKSRDRGPYEQYF
cdr3_nt: TGTGCCAGCAGCAAATCCCGCGACAGGGGACCCTACGAGCAGTACTTC

v_call: TRBV4-2
clone_size: NA
d_call: NA
j_call: TRBJ1-2
cdr3_aa: CASSQEQGPNYGYTF
cdr3_nt: TGTGCCAGCAGCCAAGAACAGGGTCCGAACTATGGCTACACCTTC

v_call: TRBV9
clone_size: NA
d_call: NA
j_call: TRBJ2-6
cdr3_aa: CASSVGTGANVLTF
cdr3_nt: TGTGCCAGCAGCGTAGGGACTGGGGCCAACGTCCTGACTTTC

v_call: TRBV11-2
clone_size: NA
d_call: TRBD2
j_call: TRBJ2-1
cdr3_aa: CASSLGTSGGNEQFF
cdr3_nt: TGTGCCAGCAGCTTAGGGACTAGCGGGGGGAATGAGCAGTTCTTC

v_call: TRBV5-4
clone_size: NA
d_call: NA
j_call: TRBJ1-2
cdr3_aa: CASSPAAGHNYGYTF
cdr3_nt: TGTGCCAGCAGCCCGGCGGCAGGGCACAACTATGGCTACACCTTC

v_call: TRBV7-9
clone_size: NA
d_call: TRBD2
j_call: TRBJ2-5
cdr3_aa: CASSSSGGRETQYF
cdr3_nt: TGTGCCAGCAGCTCCAGCGGGGGGAGGGAGACCCAGTACTTC

v_call: TRBV5-4
clone_size: NA
d_call: NA
j_call: TRBJ2-2
cdr3_aa: CASSPPGAANTGELFF
cdr3_nt: TGTGCCAGCAGCCCCCCGGGGGCCGCGAACACCGGGGAGCTGTTTTTT

v_call: TRBV6-1
clone_size: NA
d_call: NA
j_call: TRBJ1-6
cdr3_aa: CASSENLQGMAPLHF
cdr3_nt: TGTGCCAGCAGTGAAAACCTACAAGGGATGGCACCCCTCCACTTT

v_call: TRBV6-5
clone_size: once
d_call: NA
j_call: TRBJ1-5
cdr3_aa: CASSPPSGQPQHF
cdr3_nt: TGTGCCAGCAGCCCCCCGTCGGGTCAGCCCCAGCATTTT

v_call: TRBV6-5
clone_size: NA
d_call: NA
j_call: TRBJ2-2
cdr3_aa: CASSREGGATGELFF
cdr3_nt: TGTGCCAGCAGCCGCGAGGGGGGAGCTACCGGGGAGCTGTTTTTT

v_call: TRBV28
clone_size: NA
d_call: NA
j_call: TRBJ1-2
cdr3_aa: CASTVARFYGYTF
cdr3_nt: TGTGCCAGCACCGTAGCCAGGTTCTATGGCTACACCTTC

v_call: TRBV7-9
clone_size: NA
d_call: TRBD1
j_call: TRBJ1-2
cdr3_aa: CASSSLTGSLSYGYTF
cdr3_nt: TGTGCCAGCAGCTCCTTGACAGGGAGTCTGAGCTATGGCTACACCTTC

v_call: TRBV12-3/TRBV12-4
clone_size: NA
d_call: NA
j_call: TRBJ1-1
cdr3_aa: CASTYNTEAFF
cdr3_nt: TGTGCCAGCACCTATAACACTGAAGCTTTCTTT

v_call: TRBV5-1
clone_size: NA
d_call: TRBD2
j_call: TRBJ2-1
cdr3_aa: CASSLVLAGAYNEQFF
cdr3_nt: TGCGCCAGCAGCTTGGTACTAGCGGGAGCCTACAATGAGCAGTTCTTC

v_call: TRBV9
clone_size: NA
d_call: NA
j_call: TRBJ2-2
cdr3_aa: CASSVGLGRGGELFF
cdr3_nt: TGTGCCAGCAGCGTAGGCCTAGGCCGGGGCGGGGAGCTGTTTTTT

v_call: TRBV9
clone_size: NA
d_call: TRBD2
j_call: TRBJ2-3
cdr3_aa: CASSVLTGRAGDTQYF
cdr3_nt: TGTGCCAGCAGCGTCTTAACCGGGAGGGCCGGGGATACGCAGTATTTT

v_call: TRBV18
clone_size: NA
d_call: NA
j_call: TRBJ2-5
cdr3_aa: CASSNRQVQETQYF
cdr3_nt: TGTGCCAGCTCAAATCGACAGGTACAAGAGACCCAGTACTTC

v_call: TRBV21-1
clone_size: NA
d_call: NA
j_call: TRBJ2-2
cdr3_aa: CASSLDRDTGELFF
cdr3_nt: TGTGCCAGCAGCTTGGACAGGGACACCGGGGAGCTGTTTTTT

v_call: TRBV7-8
clone_size: NA
d_call: NA
j_call: TRBJ1-1
cdr3_aa: CASSLRGGNMNTEAFF
cdr3_nt: TGTGCCAGCAGCTTACGAGGCGGAAACATGAACACTGAAGCTTTCTTT

v_call: TRBV6-5
clone_size: NA
d_call: NA
j_call: TRBJ2-7
cdr3_aa: CASSFGPRDYEQYF
cdr3_nt: TGTGCCAGCAGTTTCGGGCCCCGCGACTACGAGCAGTACTTC

v_call: TRBV12-3/TRBV12-4
clone_size: NA
d_call: NA
j_call: TRBJ2-3
cdr3_aa: CASSFLQGETQYF
cdr3_nt: TGTGCCAGCAGTTTTCTACAGGGAGAGACGCAGTATTTT

v_call: TRBV6-6
clone_size: NA
d_call: NA
j_call: TRBJ2-7
cdr3_aa: CASSPDPPSEQYF
cdr3_nt: TGTGCCAGCAGTCCCGACCCCCCAAGCGAGCAGTACTTC

v_call: TRBV10-1
clone_size: NA
d_call: NA
j_call: TRBJ2-1
cdr3_aa: CASSEFNNNEQFF
cdr3_nt: TGCGCCAGCAGTGAGTTTAACAACAATGAGCAGTTCTTC

v_call: TRBV5-1
clone_size: NA
d_call: NA
j_call: TRBJ2-6
cdr3_aa: CASSVANSGANVLTF
cdr3_nt: TGCGCCAGCAGCGTCGCGAACTCTGGGGCCAACGTCCTGACTTTC

v_call: TRBV7-2
clone_size: NA
d_call: NA
j_call: TRBJ2-3
cdr3_aa: CASSTLTSRDTQYF
cdr3_nt: TGTGCCAGCAGCACACTCACCAGCAGAGATACGCAGTATTTT

v_call: TRBV6-2/TRBV6-3
clone_size: few
d_call: TRBD2
j_call: TRBJ2-1
cdr3_aa: CASSYSWTSGGNEQFF
cdr3_nt: TGTGCCAGCAGTTATTCCTGGACTAGCGGTGGGAATGAGCAGTTCTTC

v_call: TRBV10-3
clone_size: NA
d_call: TRBD2
j_call: TRBJ2-6
cdr3_aa: CAGGGFSGANVLTF
cdr3_nt: TGTGCCGGGGGAGGGTTCTCTGGGGCCAACGTCCTGACTTTC

v_call: TRBV29-1
clone_size: NA
d_call: NA
j_call: TRBJ1-4
cdr3_aa: CSVEGDLGKLFF
cdr3_nt: TGCAGCGTGGAAGGCGATTTAGGAAAACTGTTTTTT

v_call: TRBV6-5
clone_size: few
d_call: TRBD1
j_call: TRBJ1-1
cdr3_aa: CASSYLGTGDTEAFF
cdr3_nt: TGTGCCAGCAGTTACCTAGGGACAGGGGACACTGAAGCTTTCTTT

v_call: TRBV21-1
clone_size: once
d_call: NA
j_call: TRBJ2-6
cdr3_aa: CASSKARTGGDCGANVLTF
cdr3_nt: TGTGCCAGCAGCAAAGCTCGGACAGGGGGCGATTGTGGGGCCAACGTCCTGACTTTC

v_call: TRBV10-3
clone_size: NA
d_call: TRBD2
j_call: TRBJ2-5
cdr3_aa: CAISESIAGGKETQYF
cdr3_nt: TGTGCCATCAGTGAGTCCATCGCCGGGGGGAAAGAGACCCAGTACTTC

v_call: TRBV7-2
clone_size: NA
d_call: TRBD2
j_call: TRBJ2-5
cdr3_aa: CASSLASGGVETQYF
cdr3_nt: TGTGCCAGCAGCTTGGCTAGCGGGGGGGTAGAGACCCAGTACTTC

v_call: TRBV12-3/TRBV12-4
clone_size: NA
d_call: TRBD2
j_call: TRBJ2-2
cdr3_aa: CAHPGGTTGELFF
cdr3_nt: TGTGCCCACCCGGGAGGGACCACCGGGGAGCTGTTTTTT

v_call: TRBV28
clone_size: once
d_call: NA
j_call: TRBJ2-1
cdr3_aa: CASTKGGSSYNEQFF
cdr3_nt: TGTGCCAGCACCAAAGGGGGAAGCTCCTACAATGAGCAGTTCTTC

v_call: TRBV6-5
clone_size: NA
d_call: NA
j_call: TRBJ1-4
cdr3_aa: CASSMDRSQPEKLFF
cdr3_nt: TGTGCCAGCAGCATGGACAGATCTCAGCCTGAAAAACTGTTTTTT

v_call: TRBV5-1
clone_size: once
d_call: TRBD2
j_call: TRBJ2-7
cdr3_aa: CASSRGRGVEQYF
cdr3_nt: TGCGCCAGCAGCAGAGGGAGGGGAGTCGAGCAGTACTTC

v_call: TRBV5-6
clone_size: NA
d_call: NA
j_call: TRBJ1-6
cdr3_aa: CASSLFRTPVAYNSPLHF
cdr3_nt: TGTGCCAGCAGCTTGTTCCGCACCCCGGTGGCCTATAATTCACCCCTCCACTTT

v_call: TRBV5-1
clone_size: NA
d_call: TRBD1
j_call: TRBJ1-2
cdr3_aa: CASSPRGSGNYGYTF
cdr3_nt: TGCGCCAGCAGCCCCAGGGGGTCGGGTAACTATGGCTACACCTTC

v_call: TRBV6-4
clone_size: NA
d_call: NA
j_call: TRBJ1-1
cdr3_aa: CASSDSAAANTEAFF
cdr3_nt: TGTGCCAGCAGTGACTCGGCCGCAGCCAACACTGAAGCTTTCTTT

v_call: TRBV14
clone_size: medium-sized
d_call: NA
j_call: TRBJ1-1
cdr3_aa: CASSPPGGHMNTEAFF
cdr3_nt: TGTGCCAGCAGCCCACCAGGCGGCCACATGAACACTGAAGCTTTCTTT

v_call: TRBV5-5
clone_size: NA
d_call: NA
j_call: TRBJ1-4
cdr3_aa: CASSLAGSETRKLFF
cdr3_nt: TGTGCCAGCAGCTTGGCTGGGTCAGAGACACGGAAACTGTTTTTT

v_call: TRBV29-1
clone_size: once
d_call: NA
j_call: TRBJ2-1
cdr3_aa: CSTKDSYNEQFF
cdr3_nt: TGCAGCACTAAGGACAGTTACAATGAGCAGTTCTTC

v_call: TRBV5-4
clone_size: NA
d_call: NA
j_call: TRBJ2-3
cdr3_aa: CASSPPGGPGKGTDTQYF
cdr3_nt: TGTGCCAGCAGCCCACCCGGGGGGCCAGGAAAAGGCACAGATACGCAGTATTTT

v_call: TRBV6-6
clone_size: NA
d_call: TRBD2
j_call: TRBJ2-3
cdr3_aa: CASSRRGTSGEAGTDTQYF
cdr3_nt: TGTGCCAGCAGTCGGCGGGGGACTAGCGGGGAGGCGGGGACAGATACGCAGTATTTT

v_call: TRBV28
clone_size: NA
d_call: NA
j_call: TRBJ2-7
cdr3_aa: CASSENLGSSYEQYF
cdr3_nt: TGTGCCAGCAGTGAAAATCTAGGAAGCTCCTACGAGCAGTACTTC

v_call: TRBV30
clone_size: NA
d_call: TRBD2
j_call: TRBJ2-3
cdr3_aa: CACLQTSGEGSNTQYF
cdr3_nt: TGTGCCTGCCTACAGACTAGCGGGGAGGGTTCAAATACGCAGTATTTT

v_call: TRBV6-8
clone_size: NA
d_call: TRBD1
j_call: TRBJ1-5
cdr3_aa: CASSRGQGAPPNQPQHF
cdr3_nt: TGTGCCAGCAGCCGAGGACAGGGGGCGCCCCCCAATCAGCCCCAGCATTTT

v_call: TRBV9
clone_size: NA
d_call: NA
j_call: TRBJ1-6
cdr3_aa: CASSVAGTGVNSPLHF
cdr3_nt: TGTGCCAGCAGCGTAGCCGGTACGGGGGTCAATTCACCCCTCCACTTT

v_call: TRBV2
clone_size: NA
d_call: NA
j_call: TRBJ2-1
cdr3_aa: CASSVRVGINEQFF
cdr3_nt: TGTGCCAGCAGTGTCAGGGTTGGGATCAATGAGCAGTTCTTC

v_call: TRBV29-1
clone_size: NA
d_call: TRBD1
j_call: TRBJ2-7
cdr3_aa: CSVVGQGRREQYF
cdr3_nt: TGCAGCGTTGTGGGACAGGGTCGACGCGAGCAGTACTTC

v_call: TRBV19
clone_size: NA
d_call: TRBD1
j_call: TRBJ2-3
cdr3_aa: CASSMLFDRAHTDTQYF
cdr3_nt: TGTGCCAGTAGTATGCTCTTCGACAGGGCACACACAGATACGCAGTATTTT

v_call: TRBV7-2
clone_size: NA
d_call: TRBD2
j_call: TRBJ2-3
cdr3_aa: CASSLDLAGKADTQYF
cdr3_nt: TGTGCCAGCAGCTTAGACCTAGCGGGGAAAGCAGATACGCAGTATTTT

v_call: TRBV5-4
clone_size: NA
d_call: TRBD1
j_call: TRBJ2-5
cdr3_aa: CASSRDREGTQYF
cdr3_nt: TGTGCCAGCAGTCGGGACAGGGAGGGGACCCAGTACTTC

v_call: TRBV10-3
clone_size: NA
d_call: NA
j_call: TRBJ1-6
cdr3_aa: CATQRDGGSSYNSPLHF
cdr3_nt: TGTGCCACCCAAAGGGACGGGGGGAGCTCCTATAATTCACCCCTCCACTTT

v_call: TRBV1
clone_size: NA
d_call: NA
j_call: TRBJ1-2
cdr3_aa: CTSSVQVGYGYTF
cdr3_nt: TGCACCAGCAGCGTACAGGTCGGGTATGGCTACACCTTC

v_call: TRBV24-1
clone_size: few
d_call: NA
j_call: TRBJ1-5
cdr3_aa: CAAPGYPPDQPQHF
cdr3_nt: TGTGCCGCCCCAGGGTACCCTCCCGATCAGCCCCAGCATTTT

v_call: TRBV3-1/TRBV3-2
clone_size: NA
d_call: NA
j_call: TRBJ1-1
cdr3_aa: CASSPVAEVLYNTEAFF
cdr3_nt: TGTGCCAGCAGCCCAGTGGCGGAGGTCCTTTATAACACTGAAGCTTTCTTT

v_call: TRBV11-2
clone_size: NA
d_call: NA
j_call: TRBJ2-3
cdr3_aa: CASSPGTSTDTQYF
cdr3_nt: TGTGCCAGCAGCCCCGGGACTAGCACAGATACGCAGTATTTT

v_call: TRBV7-9
clone_size: once
d_call: TRBD2
j_call: TRBJ2-2
cdr3_aa: CASSPLGLAGADGELFF
cdr3_nt: TGTGCCAGCAGCCCTTTGGGACTAGCGGGAGCGGACGGGGAGCTGTTTTTT

v_call: TRBV30
clone_size: NA
d_call: TRBD2
j_call: TRBJ2-5
cdr3_aa: CASNRGLAAFGETQYF
cdr3_nt: TGTGCCTCCAACCGGGGACTAGCGGCTTTTGGAGAGACCCAGTACTTC